Listed below are T cell receptor beta chains from one sample, sequenced in a study of blood T cell repertoires in COVID-19. Sequencing used immunoSEQ multiplex PCR; TCRdb keeps in-frame clones, though not all of them. The sample records about 24,000 clones, around 90% being singletons. Specimen: peripheral blood. The source of these receptors is a woman between 65 and 79 years old with active COVID-19. The CDR3 runs from the conserved cysteine through the conserved F or W. The order of the fields is D gene, V gene, clone size, J gene, CDR3 DNA, CDR3 protein. D genes are given only for firm matches. The size entry is marked missing in some rows and otherwise reads once, few, many or a size class.

D gene: TRBD2; V gene: TRBV19; clone size: once; J gene: TRBJ2-5; CDR3 DNA: TGTGCCAGTAGTACCACACAGCGGGGACCCTCGGAGACCCAGTACTTC; CDR3 protein: CASSTTQRGPSETQYF
D gene: TRBD1; V gene: TRBV28; clone size: NA; J gene: TRBJ1-1; CDR3 DNA: TGTGCCAGCAGCCACGGTGGGACAGCGAACACTGAAGCTTTCTTT; CDR3 protein: CASSHGGTANTEAFF
D gene: TRBD2; V gene: TRBV4-2; clone size: NA; J gene: TRBJ2-5; CDR3 DNA: TGTGCCAGCAGCCAAGATCGGGGGGGACAAGAGACCCAGTACTTC; CDR3 protein: CASSQDRGGQETQYF
D gene: NA; V gene: TRBV5-1; clone size: NA; J gene: TRBJ1-1; CDR3 DNA: TGCGCCAGCAGCTTCGCTTTAGCGGGTACTGAAGCTTTCTTT; CDR3 protein: CASSFALAGTEAFF
D gene: TRBD2; V gene: TRBV9; clone size: NA; J gene: TRBJ2-3; CDR3 DNA: TGTGCCAGCAGCCCCACCCGTCTAGCGGGGACAGATACGCAGTATTTT; CDR3 protein: CASSPTRLAGTDTQYF
D gene: NA; V gene: TRBV19; clone size: once; J gene: TRBJ2-2; CDR3 DNA: TGTGCCAGTAGTCCTCAGGTTACCAACACCGGGGAGCTGTTTTTT; CDR3 protein: CASSPQVTNTGELFF
D gene: TRBD1; V gene: TRBV3-1/TRBV3-2; clone size: large; J gene: TRBJ2-7; CDR3 DNA: TGTGCCAGCAGCCTAGGACAGGGGGTTGCCCTCGGCGGCTACGAGCAGTACTTC; CDR3 protein: CASSLGQGVALGGYEQYF
D gene: NA; V gene: TRBV24-1; clone size: NA; J gene: TRBJ1-1; CDR3 DNA: TGTGCCACCAGTGATTCCCACAGGCCTGAAGCTTTCTTT; CDR3 protein: CATSDSHRPEAFF
D gene: TRBD1; V gene: TRBV7-9; clone size: NA; J gene: TRBJ2-7; CDR3 DNA: TGTGCCAGCAGCTTAGGAGGGGGCCTCTACGAGCAGTACTTC; CDR3 protein: CASSLGGGLYEQYF
D gene: NA; V gene: TRBV19; clone size: NA; J gene: TRBJ1-6; CDR3 DNA: TGTGCCAGTAAGCATGGTCTGGATAATTCACCCCTCCACTTT; CDR3 protein: CASKHGLDNSPLHF
D gene: NA; V gene: TRBV7-9; clone size: NA; J gene: TRBJ1-2; CDR3 DNA: TGTGCCAGCAGCCCCCAGGGATCTAACTATGGCTACACCTTC; CDR3 protein: CASSPQGSNYGYTF
D gene: TRBD1; V gene: TRBV19; clone size: NA; J gene: TRBJ1-1; CDR3 DNA: TGTGCCAGTAGGCGTACCGGGACAGGGTCTGAAGCTTTCTTT; CDR3 protein: CASRRTGTGSEAFF
D gene: NA; V gene: TRBV6-5; clone size: NA; J gene: TRBJ2-7; CDR3 DNA: TGTGCCAGCAGTTACTCTAGCGGCGAGCAGTACTTC; CDR3 protein: CASSYSSGEQYF
D gene: TRBD1; V gene: TRBV29-1; clone size: NA; J gene: TRBJ2-6; CDR3 DNA: TGCAGCGTCACAGGGGTCGGGGCCAACGTCCTGACTTTC; CDR3 protein: CSVTGVGANVLTF
D gene: TRBD1; V gene: TRBV5-1; clone size: NA; J gene: TRBJ2-7; CDR3 DNA: TGCGCCAGCAGCTTGGATGGACAGGGCTCCTACGAGCAGTACTTC; CDR3 protein: CASSLDGQGSYEQYF
D gene: NA; V gene: TRBV29-1; clone size: NA; J gene: TRBJ1-2; CDR3 DNA: TGCAGCGTTGAGGGGACACCTAACTATGGCTACACCTTC; CDR3 protein: CSVEGTPNYGYTF
D gene: NA; V gene: TRBV5-4; clone size: once; J gene: TRBJ1-2; CDR3 DNA: TGTGCCAGCAGCTTGGCGAGGGAAAAAGACTATGGCTACACCTTC; CDR3 protein: CASSLAREKDYGYTF
D gene: NA; V gene: TRBV2; clone size: NA; J gene: TRBJ1-2; CDR3 DNA: TGTGCCAGCAGTCCGGAGAACTATGGCTACACCTTC; CDR3 protein: CASSPENYGYTF
D gene: NA; V gene: TRBV7-3; clone size: NA; J gene: TRBJ2-5; CDR3 DNA: TGTGCCAGCAGCCCCCTGGTCGGGGAGACCCAGTACTTC; CDR3 protein: CASSPLVGETQYF
D gene: TRBD2; V gene: TRBV7-8; clone size: NA; J gene: TRBJ2-1; CDR3 DNA: TGTGCCAGCAGCTGGAGGACTAGCGGGGTTAATGAGCAGTTCTTC; CDR3 protein: CASSWRTSGVNEQFF
D gene: NA; V gene: TRBV12-3/TRBV12-4; clone size: NA; J gene: TRBJ2-3; CDR3 DNA: TGTGCCAGCAGTCATCAAGATACGCAGTATTTT; CDR3 protein: CASSHQDTQYF
D gene: NA; V gene: TRBV3-1/TRBV3-2; clone size: NA; J gene: TRBJ2-7; CDR3 DNA: TGTGCCAGCAGCCAAGTCAGGGGCCACGGCGAGCAGTACTTC; CDR3 protein: CASSQVRGHGEQYF
D gene: NA; V gene: TRBV5-1; clone size: NA; J gene: TRBJ2-5; CDR3 DNA: TGCGCCAGCAGCTTGGCCGGGGGAGAGACCCAGTACTTC; CDR3 protein: CASSLAGGETQYF
D gene: TRBD2; V gene: TRBV5-1; clone size: NA; J gene: TRBJ2-4; CDR3 DNA: TGCGCCAGCAGCTTGGGGACTAGCGGGGGAGTCAAAAACATTCAGTACTTC; CDR3 protein: CASSLGTSGGVKNIQYF
D gene: NA; V gene: TRBV5-1; clone size: NA; J gene: TRBJ2-1; CDR3 DNA: TGCGCCAGCAGCTTGCGGCGGGCCAGCGTCAATGAGCAGTTCTTC; CDR3 protein: CASSLRRASVNEQFF
D gene: NA; V gene: TRBV1; clone size: NA; J gene: TRBJ2-7; CDR3 DNA: TGCACCAGCAGCCAAGCGAGCGGGGACCCCTACGAGCAGTACTTC; CDR3 protein: CTSSQASGDPYEQYF
D gene: NA; V gene: TRBV6-5; clone size: NA; J gene: TRBJ1-4; CDR3 DNA: TGTGCCACCGCTTGGGGGGGATCTGATGAAAAACTGTTTTTT; CDR3 protein: CATAWGGSDEKLFF
D gene: NA; V gene: TRBV14; clone size: once; J gene: TRBJ1-6; CDR3 DNA: TGTGCCAGCAGCCCCGGGACTTTCCTTAGAGGATCACCCCTCCACTTT; CDR3 protein: CASSPGTFLRGSPLHF
D gene: NA; V gene: TRBV5-8; clone size: once; J gene: TRBJ1-4; CDR3 DNA: TGTGCCAGCAGATATATAGCAACTAATGAAAAACTGTTTTTT; CDR3 protein: CASRYIATNEKLFF
D gene: NA; V gene: TRBV12-3/TRBV12-4; clone size: once; J gene: TRBJ2-1; CDR3 DNA: TGTGCCAGCAGTCAGACAGTATACAATGAGCAGTTCTTC; CDR3 protein: CASSQTVYNEQFF
D gene: NA; V gene: TRBV7-2; clone size: NA; J gene: TRBJ1-6; CDR3 DNA: TGTGCCAGCAACCCGGGGTCCTATAATTCACCCCTCCACTTT; CDR3 protein: CASNPGSYNSPLHF
D gene: TRBD2; V gene: TRBV6-6; clone size: NA; J gene: TRBJ2-5; CDR3 DNA: TGTGCCAGCAGAGGACTAGCGGGGGGGCCGAGGGAGACCCAGTACTTC; CDR3 protein: CASRGLAGGPRETQYF
D gene: TRBD1; V gene: TRBV7-8; clone size: NA; J gene: TRBJ1-4; CDR3 DNA: TGTGCCAGCGGAACGGACAGGGTGGCTCTCTCTGAAAAACTGTTTTTT; CDR3 protein: CASGTDRVALSEKLFF
D gene: TRBD2; V gene: TRBV9; clone size: NA; J gene: TRBJ2-2; CDR3 DNA: TGTGCCACCCGGGGGGGGGCGAACACCGGGGAGCTGTTTTTT; CDR3 protein: CATRGGANTGELFF
D gene: TRBD1; V gene: TRBV9; clone size: NA; J gene: TRBJ1-5; CDR3 DNA: TGTGCCAGCAGCGAACAGGGGTTTATCAATCAGCCCCAGCATTTT; CDR3 protein: CASSEQGFINQPQHF
D gene: NA; V gene: TRBV7-3; clone size: few; J gene: TRBJ2-6; CDR3 DNA: TGTGCCAGCAGCAAACACGGGGGAGGTGGCTCTGGGGCCAACGTCCTGACTTTC; CDR3 protein: CASSKHGGGGSGANVLTF
D gene: TRBD2; V gene: TRBV18; clone size: NA; J gene: TRBJ2-7; CDR3 DNA: TGTGCCAGCTCACCACGCGGGGGGGGCCACTCCTACGAGCAGTACTTC; CDR3 protein: CASSPRGGGHSYEQYF
D gene: NA; V gene: TRBV28; clone size: NA; J gene: TRBJ2-6; CDR3 DNA: TGTGCCAGCAGTCCTCCGACAGGAGACATCTCTGGGGCCAACGTCCTGACTTTC; CDR3 protein: CASSPPTGDISGANVLTF
D gene: NA; V gene: TRBV27; clone size: NA; J gene: TRBJ2-3; CDR3 DNA: TGTGCCAGCTCTCGGTACGGGGAGACAGATACGCAGTATTTT; CDR3 protein: CASSRYGETDTQYF
D gene: NA; V gene: TRBV6-6; clone size: NA; J gene: TRBJ1-5; CDR3 DNA: TGTGCCAGCGAGTCCGTTAGCAATCAGCCCCAGCATTTT; CDR3 protein: CASESVSNQPQHF
D gene: NA; V gene: TRBV24-1; clone size: NA; J gene: TRBJ2-2; CDR3 DNA: TGTGCCACCATGGACACAAACACCGGGGAGCTGTTTTTT; CDR3 protein: CATMDTNTGELFF
D gene: NA; V gene: TRBV20-1; clone size: NA; J gene: TRBJ1-2; CDR3 DNA: TGCAGTGCTAGACCTTCCGGCTACACCTTC; CDR3 protein: CSARPSGYTF
D gene: NA; V gene: TRBV25-1; clone size: NA; J gene: TRBJ2-3; CDR3 DNA: TGTGCCAGCAGTGAATTTGGGCAGCCCACAGATACGCAGTATTTT; CDR3 protein: CASSEFGQPTDTQYF
D gene: TRBD1; V gene: TRBV5-5; clone size: NA; J gene: TRBJ1-2; CDR3 DNA: TGTGCCAGCAGTCAATCCCCCGGGACAGCTAACTATGGCTACACCTTC; CDR3 protein: CASSQSPGTANYGYTF
D gene: TRBD1; V gene: TRBV5-1; clone size: NA; J gene: TRBJ2-5; CDR3 DNA: TGCGCCAGCAGCTACGGACAGGGGCGAGAGACCCAGTACTTC; CDR3 protein: CASSYGQGRETQYF
D gene: NA; V gene: TRBV4-2; clone size: NA; J gene: TRBJ2-4; CDR3 DNA: TGTGCCAGCAGCCAAGACCGGAACATTCAGTACTTC; CDR3 protein: CASSQDRNIQYF
D gene: NA; V gene: TRBV18; clone size: NA; J gene: TRBJ2-6; CDR3 DNA: TGTGCCAGCTCACCACGGCCAATCTCTGGGGCCAACGTCCTGACTTTC; CDR3 protein: CASSPRPISGANVLTF
D gene: NA; V gene: TRBV6-5; clone size: NA; J gene: TRBJ2-7; CDR3 DNA: TGTGCCAGCAGTTACTCACTGGGGGCGGCGGGCGAGCAGTACTTC; CDR3 protein: CASSYSLGAAGEQYF
D gene: NA; V gene: TRBV3-1/TRBV3-2; clone size: NA; J gene: TRBJ2-1; CDR3 DNA: TGTGCCAGCAGCCAAGGGCCCTCCTACAATGAGCAGTTCTTC; CDR3 protein: CASSQGPSYNEQFF
D gene: NA; V gene: TRBV18; clone size: NA; J gene: TRBJ2-1; CDR3 DNA: TGTGCCAGCTCACCACTGCGGGGTTTTACGGACAATGAGCAGTTCTTC; CDR3 protein: CASSPLRGFTDNEQFF
D gene: TRBD2; V gene: TRBV28; clone size: NA; J gene: TRBJ2-5; CDR3 DNA: TGTGCCAGCAGTTTTGTGGGGGGGAGGGAGACCCAGTACTTC; CDR3 protein: CASSFVGGRETQYF
D gene: NA; V gene: TRBV13; clone size: once; J gene: TRBJ2-7; CDR3 DNA: TGTGCCAGCAGCTTAAGTGCCGGGTACTACGAGCAGTACTTC; CDR3 protein: CASSLSAGYYEQYF
D gene: NA; V gene: TRBV24-1; clone size: NA; J gene: TRBJ1-5; CDR3 DNA: TGTGCCACCAGTGACCCAAATCAGCCCCAGCATTTT; CDR3 protein: CATSDPNQPQHF
D gene: NA; V gene: TRBV19; clone size: NA; J gene: TRBJ1-1; CDR3 DNA: TGTGCCAGGAGGACAGTAGTAACTGAAGCTTTCTTT; CDR3 protein: CARRTVVTEAFF